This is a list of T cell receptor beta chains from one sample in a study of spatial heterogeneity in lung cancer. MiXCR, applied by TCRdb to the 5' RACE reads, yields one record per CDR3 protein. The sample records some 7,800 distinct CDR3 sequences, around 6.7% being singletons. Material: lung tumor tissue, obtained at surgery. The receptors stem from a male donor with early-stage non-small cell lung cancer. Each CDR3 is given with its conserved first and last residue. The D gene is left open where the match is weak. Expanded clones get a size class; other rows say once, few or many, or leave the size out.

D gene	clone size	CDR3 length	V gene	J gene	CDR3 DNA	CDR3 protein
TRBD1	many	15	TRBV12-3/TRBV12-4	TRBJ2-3	TGTGCCAGCAGCTTACAGGGGGCAAGCACAGATACGCAGTATTTT	CASSLQGASTDTQYF
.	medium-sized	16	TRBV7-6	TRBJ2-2	TGTGCCAGCAGCTTAGAAGCAGTAACTAGCCCCGGGGAGCTGTTTTTT	CASSLEAVTSPGELFF
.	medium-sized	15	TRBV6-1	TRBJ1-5	TGTGCCAGCAGTGCCCTCAGGGGAGCGATTCAGCCCCAGCATTTT	CASSALRGAIQPQHF
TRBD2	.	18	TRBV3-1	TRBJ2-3	TGTGCCAGCAGCCAAGGCATAGCGGGAGCTTCTAGCACAGATACGCAGTATTTT	CASSQGIAGASSTDTQYF
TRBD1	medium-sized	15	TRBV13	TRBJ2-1	TGTGCCAGCAGCTTAGAGGGACAGGTCCCTAATGAGCAGTTCTTC	CASSLEGQVPNEQFF
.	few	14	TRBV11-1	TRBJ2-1	TGTGCCAGCAGCTTAAAGGAGGGTTTGAATGAGCAGTTCTTC	CASSLKEGLNEQFF
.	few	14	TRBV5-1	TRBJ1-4	TGCGCCAGCAGCTCCTGGGCCAGGGAGAATAAACTGTTTTTT	CASSSWARENKLFF
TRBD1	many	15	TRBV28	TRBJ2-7	TGTGCCAGCAGTTCCCTGACAGGGGGCGCGTACGAGCAGTACTTC	CASSSLTGGAYEQYF
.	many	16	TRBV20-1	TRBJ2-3	TGCAGTGCTAGAGGTGGCGCGGATTGGGCCACAGATACGCAGTATTTT	CSARGGADWATDTQYF
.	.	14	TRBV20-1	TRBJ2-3	TGCAGTGCTAGATGGCTAGTTAGCACAGATACGCAGTATTTT	CSARWLVSTDTQYF
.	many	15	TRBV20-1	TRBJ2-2	TGCAGTGCTCCCATGAGGACCGCGAACACCGGGGAGCTGTTTTTT	CSAPMRTANTGELFF
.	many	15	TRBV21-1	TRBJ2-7	TGTGCCAGCAGCAAAGGTCGACTTTACTCCTACGAGCAGTACTTC	CASSKGRLYSYEQYF
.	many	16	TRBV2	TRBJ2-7	TGTGCCAGCAGTGAAGGGGACCGACTGAACTCCTACGAGCAGTACTTC	CASSEGDRLNSYEQYF
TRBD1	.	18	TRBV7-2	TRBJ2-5	TGTGCCAGCAGCGCAACCGGGACAGCGTTGTTCTACCAAGAGACCCAGTACTTC	CASSATGTALFYQETQYF
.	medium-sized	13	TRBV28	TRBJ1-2	TGTGCCAGCATTACAGACTCCCCGGGCGGCTACACCTTC	CASITDSPGGYTF
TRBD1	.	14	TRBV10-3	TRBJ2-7	TGTGCCATCAGTGAAGGGACAGTCTCCTACGAGCAGTACTTC	CAISEGTVSYEQYF
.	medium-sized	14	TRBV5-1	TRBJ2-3	TGCGCCAGCAGTACCGGGACGGAGGCAGATACGCAGTATTTT	CASSTGTEADTQYF
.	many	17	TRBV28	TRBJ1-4	TGTGCCAGCGGATTCGATACTCGGAGGACAGCTAATGAAAAACTGTTTTTT	CASGFDTRRTANEKLFF
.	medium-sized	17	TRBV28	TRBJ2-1	TGTGCCAGCAGTTCGACGGAACCAGCCGGCTCCTACAATGAGCAGTTCTTC	CASSSTEPAGSYNEQFF
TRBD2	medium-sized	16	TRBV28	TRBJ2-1	TGTGCCAGCAGTTTGGCTAGCGGGGCCTCCTACAATGAGCAGTTCTTC	CASSLASGASYNEQFF
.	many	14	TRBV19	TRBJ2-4	TGTGCCAGTACTGCAGAGAAAGCCAAAAACATTCAGTACTTC	CASTAEKAKNIQYF
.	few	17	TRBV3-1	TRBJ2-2	TGTGCCAGCAGCCCCTTCGCCCACCGACCGAACACCGGGGAGCTGTTTTTT	CASSPFAHRPNTGELFF
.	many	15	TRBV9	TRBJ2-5	TGTGCCAGCAGCGTAGAGGGCGGGCTCCAAGAGACCCAGTACTTC	CASSVEGGLQETQYF
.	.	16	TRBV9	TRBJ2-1	TGTGCCAGCAGCGTAGTTGCAGGGGGAGGCTACAATGAGCAGTTCTTC	CASSVVAGGGYNEQFF
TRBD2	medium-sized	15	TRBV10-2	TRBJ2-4	TGCGCCAGCAGTGGGACTAGCGGCGGCAAAAACATTCAGTACTTC	CASSGTSGGKNIQYF
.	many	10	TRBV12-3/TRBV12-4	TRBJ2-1	TGTGCCAGCAGAGGAAAAGTGCAGTTCTTC	CASRGKVQFF
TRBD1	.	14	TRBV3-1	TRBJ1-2	TGTGCCAGCAGCCACTTTACAGGGGATGATGGCTACACCTTC	CASSHFTGDDGYTF
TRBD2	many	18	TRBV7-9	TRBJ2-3	TGTGCCAGCAGCCCGGGGAGCGGGAGTTCGGGAAGGACAGATACGCAGTATTTT	CASSPGSGSSGRTDTQYF
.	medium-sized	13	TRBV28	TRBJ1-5	TGTGCCAGCAGCCTGGACGGCAATCAGCCCCAGCATTTT	CASSLDGNQPQHF
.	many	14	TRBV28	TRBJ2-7	TGTGCCACCCAGTCCGGGCGGTTCTCCTACGAGCAGTACTTC	CATQSGRFSYEQYF
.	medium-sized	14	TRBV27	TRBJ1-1	TGTGCCAGCTCCAGGTGGGGGCTGAACACTGAAGCTTTCTTT	CASSRWGLNTEAFF
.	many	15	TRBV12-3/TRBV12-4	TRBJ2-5	TGTGCCAGCAGCCCCAATACGGCGCGTCAAGAGACCCAGTACTTC	CASSPNTARQETQYF
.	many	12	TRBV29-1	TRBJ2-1	TGCAGCGTTGAGGGAGGTTGGAATGAGCAGTTCTTC	CSVEGGWNEQFF
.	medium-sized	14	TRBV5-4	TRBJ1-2	TGTGCCAGCAGCTTGGTACAGGGTAAATACGGCTACACCTTC	CASSLVQGKYGYTF
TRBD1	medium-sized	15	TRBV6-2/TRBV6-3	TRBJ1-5	TGTGCCAGCAGCCTGACAGGGGTGAGCAATCAGCCCCAGCATTTT	CASSLTGVSNQPQHF
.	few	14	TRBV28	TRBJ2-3	TGTGCCAGCAGTTTGATGGGGTCCATTACGGGAAAGTATTTT	CASSLMGSITGKYF
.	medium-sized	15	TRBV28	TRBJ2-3	TGTGCCAGCAGTTTGGCGCTAGCAAGAACGGATACGCAGTATTTT	CASSLALARTDTQYF
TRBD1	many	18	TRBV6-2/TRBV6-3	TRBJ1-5	TGTGCCAGCAGTTACTCACCGGGACAGGGGGCTGGGAATCAGCCCCAGCATTTT	CASSYSPGQGAGNQPQHF
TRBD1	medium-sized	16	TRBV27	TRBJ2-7	TGTGCCAGCAGTTTAAATCGGGACAGGGCATCCTACGAGCAGTACTTC	CASSLNRDRASYEQYF
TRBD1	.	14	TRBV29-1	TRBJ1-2	TGCAGCGCCTTATTGACAGGGAACAGCTATGGCTACACCTTC	CSALLTGNSYGYTF
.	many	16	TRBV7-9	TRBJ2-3	TGTGCCAGCAGCTTTCTCAAGCGGGTCGGCACAGATACGCAGTATTTT	CASSFLKRVGTDTQYF
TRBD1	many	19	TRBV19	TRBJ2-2	TGTGCCAGTACCCAAACAGGGGGCAACCAACCGAGAAACACCGGGGAGCTGTTTTTT	CASTQTGGNQPRNTGELFF
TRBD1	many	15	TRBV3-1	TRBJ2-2	TGTGCCAGCAGCCTACAAGGGACAGGTACCGGGGAGCTGTTTTTT	CASSLQGTGTGELFF
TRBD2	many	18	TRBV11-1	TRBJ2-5	TGTGCCAGCAGCTTAGCGGCCAGCGGGGGTCCCTTCCAAGAGACCCAGTACTTC	CASSLAASGGPFQETQYF
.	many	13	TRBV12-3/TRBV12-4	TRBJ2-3	TGTGCCAGCAGTTTGGGGAGGCCAGATACGCAGTATTTT	CASSLGRPDTQYF
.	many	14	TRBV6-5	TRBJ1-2	TGTGCCAGCAGGGACAGCGGGGGAAAATGGGGCTACACCTTC	CASRDSGGKWGYTF
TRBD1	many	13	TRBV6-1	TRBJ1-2	TGTGCCAGCAGTGATTTACAGGGGAACGGCTACACCTTC	CASSDLQGNGYTF
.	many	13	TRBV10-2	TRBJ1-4	TGCGCCAGCAGTGATTGGGGTAATGAAAAACTGTTTTTT	CASSDWGNEKLFF
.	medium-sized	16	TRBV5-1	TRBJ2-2	TGCGCCAGCAGCTTGGAGGGACGGGGAAACACCGGGGAGCTGTTTTTT	CASSLEGRGNTGELFF